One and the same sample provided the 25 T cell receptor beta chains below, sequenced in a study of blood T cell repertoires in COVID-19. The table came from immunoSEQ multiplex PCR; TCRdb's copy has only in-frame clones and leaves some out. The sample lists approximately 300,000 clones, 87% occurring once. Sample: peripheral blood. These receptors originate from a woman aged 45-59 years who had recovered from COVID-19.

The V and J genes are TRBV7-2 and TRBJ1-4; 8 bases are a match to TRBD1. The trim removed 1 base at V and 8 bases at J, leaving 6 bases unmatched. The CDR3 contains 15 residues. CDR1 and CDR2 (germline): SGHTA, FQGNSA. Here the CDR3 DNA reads TGTGCCAGCAGCTTAGGGACAGGGTACGGGGAAAAACTGTTTTTT. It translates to CASSLGTGYGEKLFF.

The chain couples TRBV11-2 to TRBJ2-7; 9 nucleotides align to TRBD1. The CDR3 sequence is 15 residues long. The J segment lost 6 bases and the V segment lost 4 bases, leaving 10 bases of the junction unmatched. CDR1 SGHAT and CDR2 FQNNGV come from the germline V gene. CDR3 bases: TGTGCCAGCAGCTACTACCGGGACAGGGCCTCCGAGCAGTACTTC. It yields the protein CASSYYRDRASEQYF.

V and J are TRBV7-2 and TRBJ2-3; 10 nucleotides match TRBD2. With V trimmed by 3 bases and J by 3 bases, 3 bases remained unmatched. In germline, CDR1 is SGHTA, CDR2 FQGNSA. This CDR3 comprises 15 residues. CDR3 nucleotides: TGTGCCAGCAGCTTGGTACTAGCGGGGACAGATACGCAGTATTTT. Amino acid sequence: CASSLVLAGTDTQYF.

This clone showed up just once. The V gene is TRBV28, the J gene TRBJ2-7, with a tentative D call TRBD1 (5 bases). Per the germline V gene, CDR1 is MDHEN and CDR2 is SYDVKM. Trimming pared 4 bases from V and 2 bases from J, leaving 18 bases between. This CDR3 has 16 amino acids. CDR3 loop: CASSSPRGQLTYEQYF. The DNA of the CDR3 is TGTGCCAGCAGTTCACCACGAGGACAACTGACCTACGAGCAGTACTTC.

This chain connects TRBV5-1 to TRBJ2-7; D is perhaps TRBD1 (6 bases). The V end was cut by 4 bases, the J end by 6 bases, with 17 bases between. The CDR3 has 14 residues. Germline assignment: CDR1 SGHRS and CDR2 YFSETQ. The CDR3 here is CASSPNTGPLEQYF. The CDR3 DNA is TGCGCCAGCAGCCCGAATACAGGGCCCCTCGAGCAGTACTTC.

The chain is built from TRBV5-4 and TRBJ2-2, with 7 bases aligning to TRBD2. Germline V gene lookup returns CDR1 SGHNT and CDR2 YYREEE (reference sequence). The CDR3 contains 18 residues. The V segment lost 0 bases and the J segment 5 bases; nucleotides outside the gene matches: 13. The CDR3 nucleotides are TGTGCCAGCAGCTTGGGCGAAAGGGAGGGTAGATGGACCGGGGAGCTGTTTTTT. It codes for CASSLGEREGRWTGELFF.

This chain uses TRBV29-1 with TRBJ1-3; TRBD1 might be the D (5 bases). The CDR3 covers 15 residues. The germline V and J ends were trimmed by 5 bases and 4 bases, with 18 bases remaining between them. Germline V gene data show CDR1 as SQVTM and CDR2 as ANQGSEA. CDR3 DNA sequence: TGCAGCGTTAGTAAGAAGACAGTATCGGGAAACACCATATATTTT. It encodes CSVSKKTVSGNTIYF. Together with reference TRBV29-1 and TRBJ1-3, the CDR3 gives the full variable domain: SAVISQKPSRDICQRGTSLTIQCQVDSQVTMMFWYRQQPGQSLTLIATANQGSEATYESGFVIDKFPISRPNLTFSTLTVSNMSPEDSSIYLCSVSKKTVSGNTIYFGEGSWLTVV.

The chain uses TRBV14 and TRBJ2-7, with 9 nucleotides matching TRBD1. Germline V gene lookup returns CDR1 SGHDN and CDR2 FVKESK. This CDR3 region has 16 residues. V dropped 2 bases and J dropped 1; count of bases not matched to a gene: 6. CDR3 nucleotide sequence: TGTGCCAGCAGCCAAAGGACAGGGGAAGGATCCTACGAGCAGTACTTC. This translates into CASSQRTGEGSYEQYF. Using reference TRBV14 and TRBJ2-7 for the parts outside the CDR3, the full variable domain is EAGVTQFPSHSVIEKGQTVTLRCDPISGHDNLYWYRRVMGKEIKFLLHFVKESKQDESGMPNNRFLAERTGGTYSTLKVQPAELEDSGVYFCASSQRTGEGSYEQYFGPGTRLTVT.

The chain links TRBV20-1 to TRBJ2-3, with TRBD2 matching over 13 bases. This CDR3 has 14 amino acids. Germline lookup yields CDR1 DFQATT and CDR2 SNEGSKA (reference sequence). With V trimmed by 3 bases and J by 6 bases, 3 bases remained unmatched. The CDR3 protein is CSASMTSGGDTQYF. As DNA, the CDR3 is TGCAGTGCTAGTATGACTAGCGGGGGGGATACGCAGTATTTT.

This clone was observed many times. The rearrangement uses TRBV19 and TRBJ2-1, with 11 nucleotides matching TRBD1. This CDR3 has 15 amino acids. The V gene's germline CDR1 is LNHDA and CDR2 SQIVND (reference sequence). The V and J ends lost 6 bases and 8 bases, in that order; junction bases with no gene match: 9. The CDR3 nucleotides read TGTGCCAGTAGCTCTCCCGGGACAGGGGGGGATGAGCAGTTCTTC. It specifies CASSSPGTGGDEQFF.

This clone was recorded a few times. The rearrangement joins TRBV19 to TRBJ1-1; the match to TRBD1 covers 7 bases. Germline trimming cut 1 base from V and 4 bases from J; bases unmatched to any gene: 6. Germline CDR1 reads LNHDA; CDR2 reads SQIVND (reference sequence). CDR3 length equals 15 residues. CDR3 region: CASSIGQGWGTEAFF. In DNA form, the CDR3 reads TGTGCCAGTAGTATAGGACAGGGCTGGGGCACTGAAGCTTTCTTT.

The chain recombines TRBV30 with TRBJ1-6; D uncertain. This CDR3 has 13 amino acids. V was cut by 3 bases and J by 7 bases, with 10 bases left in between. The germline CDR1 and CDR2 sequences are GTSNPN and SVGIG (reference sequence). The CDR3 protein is CAWSAEGNSPLHF. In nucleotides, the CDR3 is TGTGCCTGGAGCGCGGAGGGCAATTCACCCCTCCACTTT. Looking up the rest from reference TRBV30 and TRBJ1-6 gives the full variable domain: SQTIHQWPATLVQPVGSPLSLECTVEGTSNPNLYWYRQAAGRGLQLLFYSVGIGQISSEVPQNLSASRPQDRQFILSSKKLLLSDSGFYLCAWSAEGNSPLHFGNGTRLTVT.

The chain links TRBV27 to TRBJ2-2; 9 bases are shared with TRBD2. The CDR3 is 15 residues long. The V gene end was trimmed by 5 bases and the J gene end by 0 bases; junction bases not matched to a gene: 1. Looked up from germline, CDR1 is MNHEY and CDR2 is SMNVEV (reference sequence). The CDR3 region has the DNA TGTGCCAGCAGTGGACTAGCGTCGAACACCGGGGAGCTGTTTTTT. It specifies CASSGLASNTGELFF.

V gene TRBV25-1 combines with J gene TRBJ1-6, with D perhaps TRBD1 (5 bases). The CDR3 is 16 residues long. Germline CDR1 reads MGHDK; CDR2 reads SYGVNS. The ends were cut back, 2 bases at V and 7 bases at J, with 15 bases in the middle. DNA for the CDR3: TGTGCCAGCAGTGAAACGGGGAGGGGACCAAATTCACCCCTCCACTTT. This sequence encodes CASSETGRGPNSPLHF.

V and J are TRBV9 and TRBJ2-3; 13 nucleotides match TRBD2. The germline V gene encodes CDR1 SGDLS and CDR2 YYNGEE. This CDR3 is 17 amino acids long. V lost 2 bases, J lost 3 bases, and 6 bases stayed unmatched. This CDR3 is CASSVGGTSGVTDTQYF. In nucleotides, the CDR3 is TGTGCCAGCAGCGTGGGAGGGACTAGCGGGGTAACAGATACGCAGTATTTT.

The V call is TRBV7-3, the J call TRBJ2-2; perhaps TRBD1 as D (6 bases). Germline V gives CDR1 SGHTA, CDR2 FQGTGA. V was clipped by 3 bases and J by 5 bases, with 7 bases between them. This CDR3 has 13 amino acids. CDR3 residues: CASSFTGTGELFF. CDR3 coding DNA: TGTGCCAGCAGCTTTACAGGGACCGGGGAGCTGTTTTTT.

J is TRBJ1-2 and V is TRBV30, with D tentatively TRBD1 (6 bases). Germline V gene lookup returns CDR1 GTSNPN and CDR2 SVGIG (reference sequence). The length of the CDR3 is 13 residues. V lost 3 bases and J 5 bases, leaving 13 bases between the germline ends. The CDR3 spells CAWSRDRPYGYTF. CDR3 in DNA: TGTGCCTGGAGCCGCGACAGGCCGTATGGCTACACCTTC. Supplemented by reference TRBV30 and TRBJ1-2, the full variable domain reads SQTIHQWPATLVQPVGSPLSLECTVEGTSNPNLYWYRQAAGRGLQLLFYSVGIGQISSEVPQNLSASRPQDRQFILSSKKLLLSDSGFYLCAWSRDRPYGYTFGSGTRLTVV.

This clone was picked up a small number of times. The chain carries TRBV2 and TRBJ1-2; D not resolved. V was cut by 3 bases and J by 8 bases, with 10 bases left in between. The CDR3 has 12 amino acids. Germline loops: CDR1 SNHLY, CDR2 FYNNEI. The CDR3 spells CASSERLGGYTF. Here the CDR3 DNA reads TGTGCCAGCAGTGAGCGGCTTGGAGGCTACACCTTC.

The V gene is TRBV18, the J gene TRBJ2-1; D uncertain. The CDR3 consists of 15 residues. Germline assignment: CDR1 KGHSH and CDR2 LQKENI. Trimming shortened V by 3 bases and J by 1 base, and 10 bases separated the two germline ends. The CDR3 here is CASSPAGGSYNEQFF. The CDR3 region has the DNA TGTGCCAGCTCACCCGCTGGCGGATCCTACAATGAGCAGTTCTTC.

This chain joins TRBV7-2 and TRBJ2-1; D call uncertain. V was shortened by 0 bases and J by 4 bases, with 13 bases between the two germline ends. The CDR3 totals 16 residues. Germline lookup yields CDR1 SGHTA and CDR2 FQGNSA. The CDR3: CASSLAPRFAYNEQFF. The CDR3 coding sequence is TGTGCCAGCAGCTTAGCGCCGAGGTTTGCGTACAATGAGCAGTTCTTC. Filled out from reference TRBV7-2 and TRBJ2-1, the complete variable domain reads GAGVSQSPSNKVTEKGKDVELRCDPISGHTALYWYRQSLGQGLEFLIYFQGNSAPDKSGLPSDRFSAERTGGSVSTLTIQRTQQEDSAVYLCASSLAPRFAYNEQFFGPGTRLTVL.

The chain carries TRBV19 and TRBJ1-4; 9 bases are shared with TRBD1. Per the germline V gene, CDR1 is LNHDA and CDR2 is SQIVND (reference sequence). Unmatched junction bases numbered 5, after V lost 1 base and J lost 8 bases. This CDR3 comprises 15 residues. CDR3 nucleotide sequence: TGTGCCAGTAGTATAGTCACAGGGGGCGACGAAAAACTGTTTTTT. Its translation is CASSIVTGGDEKLFF.

The CDR3 is CASSPRGLAGAYNEQFF. CDR3 bases: TGTGCCAGCAGTCCCCGTGGGCTAGCGGGGGCCTACAATGAGCAGTTCTTC. V gene TRBV28 combines with J gene TRBJ2-1; 10 positions match TRBD2. J gave up 2 bases and V 5 bases, and 9 bases lay outside the gene matches. The CDR3 loop spans 17 amino acids. Germline-derived CDR1 and CDR2 are MDHEN and SYDVKM.

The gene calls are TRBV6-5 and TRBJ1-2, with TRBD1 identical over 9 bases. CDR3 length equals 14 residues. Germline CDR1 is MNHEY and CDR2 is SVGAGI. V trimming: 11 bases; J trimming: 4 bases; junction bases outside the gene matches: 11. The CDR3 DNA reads TGTGCCGTCAAGACACAGGGGGCGCTCTATGGCTACACCTTC. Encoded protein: CAVKTQGALYGYTF.

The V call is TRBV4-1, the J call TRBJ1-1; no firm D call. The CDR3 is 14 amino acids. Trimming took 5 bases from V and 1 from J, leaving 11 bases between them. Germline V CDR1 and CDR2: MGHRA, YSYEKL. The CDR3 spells CASSFIRGNTEAFF. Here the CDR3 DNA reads TGCGCCAGCAGCTTCATCCGAGGGAACACTGAAGCTTTCTTT.

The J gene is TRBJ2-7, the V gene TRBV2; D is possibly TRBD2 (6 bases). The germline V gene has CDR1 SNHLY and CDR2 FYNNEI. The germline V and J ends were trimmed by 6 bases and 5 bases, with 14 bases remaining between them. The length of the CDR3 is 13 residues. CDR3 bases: TGTGCCAGCAGAAGTTCACGGGAGAACGAGCAGTACTTC. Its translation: CASRSSRENEQYF.